A single sample gave rise to the 7 T cell receptor beta chains below, sequenced in a study of yellow fever vaccine responses in identical twins. Via MiXCR, TCRdb re-called the RT-PCR reads, giving one row per CDR3 protein. The data contain 9,000 to 13,000 distinct CDR3 sequences, roughly 85% of them singletons. This material consisted of T cells from blood (PBMCs), unsorted or a sorted subset (not recorded which), taken before or after yellow fever vaccination (not recorded which). Source of these receptors: a woman under 30 who received the yellow fever vaccine.

This chain links TRBV29-1 with TRBJ2-7; 7 nucleotides line up with TRBD2. The V and J ends lost 6 bases and 0 bases, in that order; junction bases with no gene match: 8. Germline loops: CDR1 SQVTM, CDR2 ANQGSEA. This CDR3 is 14 amino acids long. For the CDR3, the DNA is TGCAGCGTAGCGGGACGACTCAACTCCTACGAGCAGTACTTC. Amino acid sequence: CSVAGRLNSYEQYF.

The V gene is TRBV29-1, the J gene TRBJ2-3; TRBD1 matches at 10 bases. CDR3 length: 13 amino acids. Germline values: CDR1 SQVTM, CDR2 ANQGSEA. The V gene end was trimmed by 4 bases and the J gene end by 5 bases; junction bases not matched to a gene: 3. DNA for the CDR3: TGCAGCGTTGGGGACAGGGGAGAAGATACGCAGTATTTT. It specifies CSVGDRGEDTQYF.

The chain employs TRBV29-1 and TRBJ1-2; the D is unclear. The V end lost 2 bases, the J end lost 1 base, and 5 bases lay between the germline ends. The V gene's germline CDR1 is SQVTM and CDR2 ANQGSEA. The CDR3 is 12 residues long. The DNA of the CDR3 is TGCAGCGTTGAACAGAATAACTATGGCTACACCTTC. Protein: CSVEQNNYGYTF.

The chain links TRBV10-3 to TRBJ2-1, with TRBD2 as a possible D gene (7 bases). V shed 0 bases and J shed 2 bases, with 11 bases lying between them. This CDR3 is built from 16 residues. Germline lookup yields CDR1 ENHRY and CDR2 SYGVKD. CDR3 sequence (DNA): TGTGCCATCAGTGAGTCGGGAGGGGGGGCCTACAATGAGCAGTTCTTC. Protein product: CAISESGGGAYNEQFF.

This clonotype was counted a single time. The V and J genes are TRBV21-1 and TRBJ2-5; TRBD2, the D gene given by the table, was not confirmed from the DNA. TRBV21-1 constitutes a pseudogene. The CDR3 is made up of 13 amino acids. The CDR3 DNA sequence: TGTGCCAGCCGCCCGGATGGCCGGAGGACCCAGTACTTC. Its protein is CASRPDGRRTQYF.

The rearrangement uses TRBV4-1 and TRBJ2-3, with TRBD2 matching over 10 bases. The germline gives CDR1 MGHRA, CDR2 YSYEKL. The J segment lost 4 bases and the V segment lost 2 bases, leaving 6 bases of the junction unmatched. This CDR3 is built from 16 residues. The CDR3 is CASSQPSGSWADTQYF. The CDR3, as DNA: TGCGCCAGCAGCCAACCTAGCGGGAGTTGGGCAGATACGCAGTATTTT.

This clonotype was seen a single time. The chain employs TRBV11-2 and TRBJ2-4; no clear D gene. Trimming cost V 1 base and J 1 base, with 5 bases left between them. Germline V lookup: CDR1 SGHAT, CDR2 FQNNGV. The CDR3 loop spans 14 amino acids. This CDR3 reads CASSLVGAKNIQYF. The CDR3 DNA reads as TGTGCCAGCAGCTTAGTCGGGGCCAAAAACATTCAGTACTTC.